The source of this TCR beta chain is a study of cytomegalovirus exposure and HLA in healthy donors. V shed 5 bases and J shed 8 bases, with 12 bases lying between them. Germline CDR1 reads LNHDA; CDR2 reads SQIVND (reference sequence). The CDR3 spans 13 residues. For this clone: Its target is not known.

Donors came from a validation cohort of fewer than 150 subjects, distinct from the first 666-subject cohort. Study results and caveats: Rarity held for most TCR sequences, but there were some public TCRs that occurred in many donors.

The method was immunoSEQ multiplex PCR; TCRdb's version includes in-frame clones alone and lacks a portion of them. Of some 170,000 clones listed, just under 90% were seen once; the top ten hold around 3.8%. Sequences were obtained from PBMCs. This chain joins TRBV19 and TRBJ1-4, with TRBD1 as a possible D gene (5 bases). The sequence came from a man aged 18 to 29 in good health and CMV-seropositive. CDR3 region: CASSAKTAEKLFF. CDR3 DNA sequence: TGTGCCAGTAGTGCGAAGACAGCCGAAAAACTGTTTTTT.